The rows below give T cell receptor beta chains drawn from one sample of a study of blood T cell repertoires in COVID-19. Assay used: immunoSEQ multiplex PCR; TCRdb lists only in-frame clones, some missing. This repertoire shows approximately 300,000 clones, roughly nine tenths found once; its top ten account for under 6.5%. The material sequenced was peripheral blood. These receptors were taken from a man younger than 35 who had recovered from COVID-19. Both conserved end residues are part of each CDR3. D genes are given only for firm matches. Rows give clone size only sometimes, using once, few, many, or a class for an expanded clone.

d_call cdr3_length clone_size j_call v_call cdr3_nt cdr3_aa
. 14 . TRBJ1-3 TRBV4-2 TGTGCCAGCAGTCCCGCAGGGGCTGGAAACACCATATATTTT CASSPAGAGNTIYF
. 14 . TRBJ1-5 TRBV2 TGTGCCAGCAGTGATAGGGGAATTCACCAGCCCCAGCATTTT CASSDRGIHQPQHF
TRBD1 12 . TRBJ1-2 TRBV9 TGTGCCAGCAGCGCGACAGGGGATGGCTACACCTTC CASSATGDGYTF
TRBD2 18 . TRBJ2-3 TRBV9 TGTGCCAGCAGCGCCAAACGGACTAGCGGGCCCCTCACAGATACGCAGTATTTT CASSAKRTSGPLTDTQYF
. 17 . TRBJ2-1 TRBV4-1 TGCGCCAGCAGCCAAGCAATATTCGGGACACCCAACAATGAGCAGTTCTTC CASSQAIFGTPNNEQFF
TRBD1 15 few TRBJ1-3 TRBV7-3 TGTGCCAGCAGCTTAGACAGGGACTCTGGAAACACCATATATTTT CASSLDRDSGNTIYF
TRBD1 15 . TRBJ1-5 TRBV6-5 TGTGCCAGCACATTACAGGGGTATAGCAATCAGCCCCAGCATTTT CASTLQGYSNQPQHF
. 14 once TRBJ1-6 TRBV25-1 TGTGCCAGCAGTGTGACAGGCGCCAATTCACCCCTCCACTTT CASSVTGANSPLHF
. 13 . TRBJ1-6 TRBV2 TGTGCCAGCAGTGGGATTTTCGGGTCACCCCTCCACTTT CASSGIFGSPLHF
. 14 once TRBJ1-6 TRBV19 TGTGCCAGTAGCCTTACAGGGTATAATTCACCCCTCCACTTT CASSLTGYNSPLHF